This T cell receptor (beta chain) came from a study of CD8 T cells in Susac syndrome. V shed 0 bases and J shed 12 bases, with 23 bases lying between them. CDR3 length equals 17 residues. The germline CDR1 and CDR2 sequences are MNHEY and SVGAGI. The RNA, roughly 0.5 to 1 ug, was put through reverse transcription using random hexamers. Each CDR3 protein is one row after TCRdb ran MiXCR on the immunoSEQ multiplex PCR reads. The sample records around 150,000 distinct CDR3 sequences, approximately 96% being singletons. Peripheral blood CD8+ and CD4+ T cells were profiled by TCR beta sequencing. This chain joins TRBV6-5 and TRBJ2-2; the D gene is possibly TRBD1 (5 bases). The sample taken for sequencing was CD4+ T cells from PBMCs. The clonotype was recovered from a human donor with Susac syndrome. CDR3 amino acids: CASSYSGPGVSPVKLFF. CDR3 nucleotides: TGTGCCAGCAGTTACTCGGGGCCCGGAGTCTCACCGGTGAAGCTGTTTTTT.